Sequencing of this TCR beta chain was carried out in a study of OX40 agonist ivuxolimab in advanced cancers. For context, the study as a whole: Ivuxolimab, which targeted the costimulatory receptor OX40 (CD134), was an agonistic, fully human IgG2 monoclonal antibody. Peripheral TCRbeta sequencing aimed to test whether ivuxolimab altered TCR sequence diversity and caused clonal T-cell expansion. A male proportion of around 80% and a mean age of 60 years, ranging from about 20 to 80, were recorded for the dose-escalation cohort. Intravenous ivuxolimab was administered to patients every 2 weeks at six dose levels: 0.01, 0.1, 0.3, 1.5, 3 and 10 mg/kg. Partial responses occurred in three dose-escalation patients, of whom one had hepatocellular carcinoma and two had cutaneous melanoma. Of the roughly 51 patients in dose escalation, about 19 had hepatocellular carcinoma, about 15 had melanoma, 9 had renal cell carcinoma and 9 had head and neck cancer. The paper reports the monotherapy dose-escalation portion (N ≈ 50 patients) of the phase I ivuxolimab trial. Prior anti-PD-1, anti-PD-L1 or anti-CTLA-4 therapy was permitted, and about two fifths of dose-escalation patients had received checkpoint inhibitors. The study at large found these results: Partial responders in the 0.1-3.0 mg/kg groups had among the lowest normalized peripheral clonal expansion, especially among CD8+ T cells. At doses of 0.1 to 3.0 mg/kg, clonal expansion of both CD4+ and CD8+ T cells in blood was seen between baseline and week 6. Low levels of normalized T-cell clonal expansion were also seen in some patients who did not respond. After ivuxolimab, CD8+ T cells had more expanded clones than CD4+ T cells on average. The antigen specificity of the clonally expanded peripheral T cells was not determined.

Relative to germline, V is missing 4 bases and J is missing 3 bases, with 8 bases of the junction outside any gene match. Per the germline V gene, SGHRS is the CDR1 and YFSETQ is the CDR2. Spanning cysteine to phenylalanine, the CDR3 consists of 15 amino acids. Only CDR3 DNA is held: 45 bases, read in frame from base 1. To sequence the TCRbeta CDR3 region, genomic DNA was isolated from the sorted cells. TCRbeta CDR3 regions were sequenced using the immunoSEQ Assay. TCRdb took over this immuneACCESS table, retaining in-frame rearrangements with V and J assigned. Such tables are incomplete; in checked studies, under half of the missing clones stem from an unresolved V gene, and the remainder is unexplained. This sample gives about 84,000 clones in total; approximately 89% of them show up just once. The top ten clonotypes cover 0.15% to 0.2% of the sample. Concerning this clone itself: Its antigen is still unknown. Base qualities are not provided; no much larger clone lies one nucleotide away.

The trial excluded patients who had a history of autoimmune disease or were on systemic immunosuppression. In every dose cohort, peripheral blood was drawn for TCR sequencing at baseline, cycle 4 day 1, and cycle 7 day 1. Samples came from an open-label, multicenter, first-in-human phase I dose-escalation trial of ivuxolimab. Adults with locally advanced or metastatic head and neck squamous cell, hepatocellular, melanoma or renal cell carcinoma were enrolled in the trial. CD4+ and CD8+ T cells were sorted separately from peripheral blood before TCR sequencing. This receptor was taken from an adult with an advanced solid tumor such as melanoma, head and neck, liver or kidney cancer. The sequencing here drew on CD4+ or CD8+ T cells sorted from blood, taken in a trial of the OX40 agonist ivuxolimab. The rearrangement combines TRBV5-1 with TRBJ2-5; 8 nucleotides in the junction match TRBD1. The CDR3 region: CASSLQGAGEETQYF. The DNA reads TGCGCCAGCAGCCTCCAGGGGGCAGGAGAAGAGACCCAGTACTTC.